These T cell receptor beta chains were read from a single sample in a study of cytomegalovirus exposure and HLA in healthy donors. Generated by immunoSEQ multiplex PCR, the TCRdb table keeps only in-frame clones and is missing some. The data contain tens of thousands of clones, around four fifths of them singletons. Material: PBMCs. These receptors were collected from a man aged 50 to 59 in good health and CMV-seronegative. Both conserved end residues are part of each CDR3.

v_call,cdr3_aa
TRBV11-2,CASSLAGLYEQYF
TRBV6-5,CASSPGTGGTEAFF
TRBV29-1,CSVEASPSSYNEQFF
TRBV10-3,CAIRGSSEDGYTF
TRBV2,CASSEGGRIGGYTF
TRBV6-1,CASSGQDTSTDTQYF
TRBV6-4,CASSESSGGVDEQFF
TRBV13,CASSLTGGRTYNEQFF
TRBV11-3,CASSLAGLGTQYF
TRBV9,CASSVMEGLSGELFF
TRBV6-5,CASSYSIQGRNTEAFF
TRBV4-2,CASSQDTSVNTEAFF
TRBV6-4,CASSDKGSTDTQYF
TRBV4-1,CASSQVGSGGREDTQYF
TRBV7-3,CASSLTGGGYNEQFF
TRBV5-8,CASSPGQKTNTGELFF
TRBV7-2,CASSLKGIMEQYF
TRBV6-5,CASSRTFDQPQHF
TRBV5-8,CARTKGEHTDTQYF
TRBV25-1,CASSEYRGAVPYEQYF
TRBV6-5,CASSLTGLNTEAFF
TRBV7-2,CASSKTGASNQPQHF
TRBV27,CASSSMNTEAFF
TRBV2,CASSEGGRSNQPQHF
TRBV19,CASSIPTGGINEKLFF
TRBV5-1,CASSLGQGNTGELFF
TRBV5-1,CASSSDSGRRETQYF
TRBV11-2,CASSSPGQVAYEQYF
TRBV5-5,CASSLEGYSNQPQHF
TRBV11-2,CASTLGQGGYTF
TRBV5-4,CASSLGGLAGRTDTQYF
TRBV4-3,CASSQLRAGELFF
TRBV5-6,CASSWRLAGGDTQYF
TRBV29-1,CSVGALQGALGTEAFF
TRBV6-5,CASRPPGGSYEQYF
TRBV13,CASSLNRNRYYEQYF
TRBV9,CASSVGGGNEEVEQYF
TRBV6-4,CASSDEAGGQETQYF
TRBV27,CASSLKLGTSKETQYF
TRBV25-1,CAGSESHGSYEQYF
TRBV11-2,CASRRQPQSPGNTIYF
TRBV5-4,CASRATGPQRMNTEAFF
TRBV5-1,CASRFETRGAEAFF
TRBV4-3,CASSQDLQGGRKLFF
TRBV18,CASSSQGNEQYF
TRBV5-8,CASSLNRDRGQPSTDTQYF
TRBV30,CAWRKGQNYGYTF